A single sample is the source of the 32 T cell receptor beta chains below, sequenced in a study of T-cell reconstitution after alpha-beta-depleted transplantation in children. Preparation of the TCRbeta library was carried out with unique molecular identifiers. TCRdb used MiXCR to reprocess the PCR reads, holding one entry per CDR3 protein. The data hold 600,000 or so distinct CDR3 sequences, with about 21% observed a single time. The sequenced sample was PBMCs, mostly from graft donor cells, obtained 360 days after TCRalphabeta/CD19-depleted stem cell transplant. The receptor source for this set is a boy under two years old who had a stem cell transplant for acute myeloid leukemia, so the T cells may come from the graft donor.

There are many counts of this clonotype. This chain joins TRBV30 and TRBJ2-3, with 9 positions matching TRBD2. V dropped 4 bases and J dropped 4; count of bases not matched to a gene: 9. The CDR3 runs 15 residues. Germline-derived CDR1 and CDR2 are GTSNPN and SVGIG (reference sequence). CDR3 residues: CAWKSVGGGADTQYF. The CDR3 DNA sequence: TGTGCCTGGAAATCGGTTGGCGGGGGGGCAGATACGCAGTATTTT.

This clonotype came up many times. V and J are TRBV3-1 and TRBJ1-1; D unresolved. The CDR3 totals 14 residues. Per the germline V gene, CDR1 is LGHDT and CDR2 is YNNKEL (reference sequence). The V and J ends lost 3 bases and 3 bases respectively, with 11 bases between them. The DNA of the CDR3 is TGTGCCAGCAGCCACCCCGCGCGGGACACTGAAGCTTTCTTT. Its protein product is CASSHPARDTEAFF.

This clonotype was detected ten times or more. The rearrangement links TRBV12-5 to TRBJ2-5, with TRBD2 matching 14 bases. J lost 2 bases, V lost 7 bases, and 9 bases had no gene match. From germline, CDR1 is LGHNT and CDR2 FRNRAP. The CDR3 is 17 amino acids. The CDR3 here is CASAGGLAGGVQETQYF. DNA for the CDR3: TGTGCTAGTGCCGGCGGACTAGCGGGGGGAGTGCAAGAGACCCAGTACTTC.

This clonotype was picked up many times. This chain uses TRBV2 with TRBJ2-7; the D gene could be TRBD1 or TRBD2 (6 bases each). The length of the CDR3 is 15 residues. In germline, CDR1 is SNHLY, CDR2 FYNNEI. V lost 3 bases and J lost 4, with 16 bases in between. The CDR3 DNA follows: TGTGCCAGCAGTGAGCCCGGGGGCCGTAAATACGAGCAGTACTTC. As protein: CASSEPGGRKYEQYF. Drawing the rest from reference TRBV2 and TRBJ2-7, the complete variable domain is EPEVTQTPSHQVTQMGQEVILRCVPISNHLYFYWYRQILGQKVEFLVSFYNNEISEKSEIFDDQFSVERPDGSNFTLKIRSTKLEDSAMYFCASSEPGGRKYEQYFGPGTRLTVT.

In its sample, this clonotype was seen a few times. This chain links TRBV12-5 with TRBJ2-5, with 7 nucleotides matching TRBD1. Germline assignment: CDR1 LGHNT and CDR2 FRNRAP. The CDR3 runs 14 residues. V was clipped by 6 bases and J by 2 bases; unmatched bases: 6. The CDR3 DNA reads TGTGCTAGTGGCCCAACGGGACAGCAAGAGACCCAGTACTTC. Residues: CASGPTGQQETQYF.

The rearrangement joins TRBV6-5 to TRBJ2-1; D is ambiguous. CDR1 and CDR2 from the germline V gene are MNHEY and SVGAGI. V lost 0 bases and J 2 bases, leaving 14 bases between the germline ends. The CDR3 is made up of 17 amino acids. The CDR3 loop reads CASSYSTIGSAYNEQFF. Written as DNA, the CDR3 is TGTGCCAGCAGTTACTCGACGATTGGGTCCGCCTACAATGAGCAGTTCTTC.

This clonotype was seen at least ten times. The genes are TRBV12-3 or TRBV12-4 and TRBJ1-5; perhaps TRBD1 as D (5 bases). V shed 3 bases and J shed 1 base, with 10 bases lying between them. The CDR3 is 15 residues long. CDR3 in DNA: TGTGCCAGCAGTTTGAGCGGGGGGAGCAATCAGCCCCAGCATTTT. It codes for CASSLSGGSNQPQHF.

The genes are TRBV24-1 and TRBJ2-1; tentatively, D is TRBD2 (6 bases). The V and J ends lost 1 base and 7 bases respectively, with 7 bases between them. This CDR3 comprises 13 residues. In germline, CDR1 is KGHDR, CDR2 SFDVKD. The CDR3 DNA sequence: TGTGCCACCAGTGATTTTCGGGGGAATGAGCAGTTCTTC. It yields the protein CATSDFRGNEQFF.

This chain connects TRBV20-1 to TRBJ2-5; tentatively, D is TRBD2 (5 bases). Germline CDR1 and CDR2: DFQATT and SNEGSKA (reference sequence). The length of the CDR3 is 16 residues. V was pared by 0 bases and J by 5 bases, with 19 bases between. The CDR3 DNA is TGCAGTGCTAGAGATCCATGGACTCCCTATCCGGAGACCCAGTACTTC. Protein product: CSARDPWTPYPETQYF.

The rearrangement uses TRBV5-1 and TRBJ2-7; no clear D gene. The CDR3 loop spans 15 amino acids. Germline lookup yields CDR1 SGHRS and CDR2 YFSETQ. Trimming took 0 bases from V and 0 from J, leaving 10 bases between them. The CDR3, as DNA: TGCGCCAGCAGCTTGGTGAAGCAGAGCTCCTACGAGCAGTACGTC. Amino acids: CASSLVKQSSYEQYV.

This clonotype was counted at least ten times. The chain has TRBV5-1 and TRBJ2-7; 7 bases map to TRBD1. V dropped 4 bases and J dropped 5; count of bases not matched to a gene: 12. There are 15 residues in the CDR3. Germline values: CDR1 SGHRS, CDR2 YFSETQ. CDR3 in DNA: TGCGCCAGCAGCATTAGACAGGGCACAAACGACGAGCAGTACTTC. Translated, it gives CASSIRQGTNDEQYF.

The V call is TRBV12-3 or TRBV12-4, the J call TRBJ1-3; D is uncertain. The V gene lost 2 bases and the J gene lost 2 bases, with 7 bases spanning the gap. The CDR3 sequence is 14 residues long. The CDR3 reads CASSLKTAGNTIYF. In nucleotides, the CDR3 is TGTGCCAGCAGTTTAAAGACGGCTGGAAACACCATATATTTT.

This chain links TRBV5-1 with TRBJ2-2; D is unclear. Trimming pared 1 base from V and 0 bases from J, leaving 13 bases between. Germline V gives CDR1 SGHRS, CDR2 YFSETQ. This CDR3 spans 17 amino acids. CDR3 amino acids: CASSLLPSGSNTGELFF. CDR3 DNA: TGCGCCAGCAGCTTGCTCCCTTCAGGTTCGAACACCGGGGAGCTGTTTTTT.

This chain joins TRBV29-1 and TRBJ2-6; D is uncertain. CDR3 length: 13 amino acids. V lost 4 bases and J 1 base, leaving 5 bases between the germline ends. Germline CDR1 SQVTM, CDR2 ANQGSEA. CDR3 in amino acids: CSVGQSGANVLTF. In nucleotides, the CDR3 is TGCAGCGTTGGGCAGTCTGGGGCCAACGTCCTGACTTTC.

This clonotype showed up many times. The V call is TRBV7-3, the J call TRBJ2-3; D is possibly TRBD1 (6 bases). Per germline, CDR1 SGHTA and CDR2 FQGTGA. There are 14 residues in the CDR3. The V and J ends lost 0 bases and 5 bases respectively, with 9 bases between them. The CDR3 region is CASSLTGAGDTQYF. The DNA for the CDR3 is TGTGCCAGCAGCTTAACGGGGGCAGGAGATACGCAGTATTTT.

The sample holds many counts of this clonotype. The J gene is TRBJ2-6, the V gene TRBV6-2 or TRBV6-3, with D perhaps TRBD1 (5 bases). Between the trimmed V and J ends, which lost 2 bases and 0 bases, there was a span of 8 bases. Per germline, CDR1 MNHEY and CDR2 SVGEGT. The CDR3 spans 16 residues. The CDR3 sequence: CASSYAGSSGANVLTF. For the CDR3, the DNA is TGTGCCAGCAGTTACGCAGGGTCCTCTGGGGCCAACGTCCTGACTTTC.

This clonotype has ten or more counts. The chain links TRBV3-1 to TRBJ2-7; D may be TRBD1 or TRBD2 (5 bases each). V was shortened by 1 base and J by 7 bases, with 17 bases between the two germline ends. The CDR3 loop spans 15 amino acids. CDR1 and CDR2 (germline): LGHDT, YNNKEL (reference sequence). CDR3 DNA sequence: TGTGCCAGCAGCCAAGGAGGAGGTCTAGGGGATGAGCAGTACGTC. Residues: CASSQGGGLGDEQYV.

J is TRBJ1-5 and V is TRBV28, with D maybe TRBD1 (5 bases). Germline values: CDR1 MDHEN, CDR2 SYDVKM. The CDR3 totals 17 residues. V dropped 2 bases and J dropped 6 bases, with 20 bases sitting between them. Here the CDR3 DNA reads TGTGCCAGCAGTTTAGTCAGGGAGAGGGGCGGTGGTCAGCCCCAGCATTTT. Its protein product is CASSLVRERGGGQPQHF. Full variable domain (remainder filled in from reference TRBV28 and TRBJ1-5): DVKVTQSSRYLVKRTGEKVFLECVQDMDHENMFWYRQDPGLGLRLIYFSYDVKMKEKGDIPEGYSVSREKKERFSLILESASTNQTSMYLCASSLVRERGGGQPQHFGDGTRLSIL.

The CDR3 DNA reads as TGTGCCAGCAGCTTAGACGGGACTAGCGTAGATACGCAGTATTTT. Translated: CASSLDGTSVDTQYF. The chain joins TRBV5-5 to TRBJ2-3; TRBD2 matches at 10 bases. V lost 2 bases, J lost 5 bases, and 5 bases stayed unmatched. This CDR3 has 15 amino acids. Germline V gene data show CDR1 as SGHKS and CDR2 as YYEKEE (reference sequence).

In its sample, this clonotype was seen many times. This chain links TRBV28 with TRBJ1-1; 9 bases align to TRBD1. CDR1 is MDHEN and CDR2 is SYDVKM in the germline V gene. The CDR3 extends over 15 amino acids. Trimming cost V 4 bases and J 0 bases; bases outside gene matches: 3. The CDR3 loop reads CASSSRDRVNTEAFF. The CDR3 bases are TGTGCCAGCAGTTCCCGGGACAGGGTGAACACTGAAGCTTTCTTT.

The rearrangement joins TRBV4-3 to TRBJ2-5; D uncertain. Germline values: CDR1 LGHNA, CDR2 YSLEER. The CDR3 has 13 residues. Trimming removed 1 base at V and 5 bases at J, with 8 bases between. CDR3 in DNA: TGCGCCAGCAGCCAAGGGCCACGGGAGACCCAGTACTTC. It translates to CASSQGPRETQYF.

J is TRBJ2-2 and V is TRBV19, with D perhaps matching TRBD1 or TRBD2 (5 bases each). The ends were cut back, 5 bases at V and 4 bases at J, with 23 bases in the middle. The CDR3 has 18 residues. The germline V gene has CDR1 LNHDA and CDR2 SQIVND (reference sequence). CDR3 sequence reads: CASSDRPMGPTLTGELFF. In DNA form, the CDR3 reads TGTGCCAGTAGTGATCGACCCATGGGACCAACCCTCACCGGGGAGCTGTTTTTT.

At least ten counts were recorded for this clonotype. CDR3 region: CSVGDGEAFF. For the CDR3, the DNA is TGCAGCGTTGGGGACGGTGAAGCTTTCTTT. V is TRBV29-1 and J is TRBJ1-1, with a tentative D call TRBD1 (5 bases). CDR3 size: 10 residues. Looked up from germline, CDR1 is SQVTM and CDR2 is ANQGSEA. V lost 4 bases and J 7 bases, leaving 7 bases between the germline ends.

CDR3 DNA: TGCGCCAGCAGTGAGGCGGCGAGCTCCTACGAGCAGTACGTC. The encoded protein is CASSEAASSYEQYV. The chain uses TRBV10-2 and TRBJ2-7; D not resolved. The CDR3 is 14 amino acids. V dropped 2 bases and J dropped 0 bases, with 8 bases sitting between them. Germline CDR1 reads WSHSY; CDR2 reads SAAADI.

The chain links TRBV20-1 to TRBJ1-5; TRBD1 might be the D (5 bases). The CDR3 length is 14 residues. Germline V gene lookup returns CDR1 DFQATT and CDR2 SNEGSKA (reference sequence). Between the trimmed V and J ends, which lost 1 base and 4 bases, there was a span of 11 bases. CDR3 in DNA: TGCAGTGCTAGAGGGGGGGTTTGGAATCAGCCCCAGCATTTT. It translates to CSARGGVWNQPQHF.

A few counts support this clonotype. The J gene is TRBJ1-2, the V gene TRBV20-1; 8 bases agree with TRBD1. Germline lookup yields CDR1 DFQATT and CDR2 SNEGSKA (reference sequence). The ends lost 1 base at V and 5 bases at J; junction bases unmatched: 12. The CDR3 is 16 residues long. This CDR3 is CSARGWLTRTGYGYTF. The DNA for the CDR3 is TGCAGTGCTAGAGGATGGCTCACCCGGACAGGGTATGGCTACACCTTC.

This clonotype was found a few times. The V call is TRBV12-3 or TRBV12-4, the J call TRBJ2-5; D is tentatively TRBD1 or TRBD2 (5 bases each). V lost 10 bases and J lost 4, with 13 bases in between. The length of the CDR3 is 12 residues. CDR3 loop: CAIGGGAETQYF. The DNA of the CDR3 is TGTGCCATCGGTGGGGGAGCAGAGACCCAGTACTTC.

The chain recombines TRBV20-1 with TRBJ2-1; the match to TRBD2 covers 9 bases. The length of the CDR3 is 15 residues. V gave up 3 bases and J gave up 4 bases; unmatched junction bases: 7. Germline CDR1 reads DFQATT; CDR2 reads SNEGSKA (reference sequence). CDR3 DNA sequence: TGCAGTGCTAGGATCGCTAGCGGGACTTACAATGAGCAGTTCTTC. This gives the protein CSARIASGTYNEQFF.

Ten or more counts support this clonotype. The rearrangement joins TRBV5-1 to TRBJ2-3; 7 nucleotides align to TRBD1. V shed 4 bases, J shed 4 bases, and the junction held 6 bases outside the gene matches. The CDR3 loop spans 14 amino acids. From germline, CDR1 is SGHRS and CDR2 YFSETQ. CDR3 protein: CASSKGAPPDTQYF. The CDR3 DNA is TGCGCCAGCAGCAAGGGGGCCCCCCCAGATACGCAGTATTTT. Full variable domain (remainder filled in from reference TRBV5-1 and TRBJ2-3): KAGVTQTPRYLIKTRGQQVTLSCSPISGHRSVSWYQQTPGQGLQFLFEYFSETQRNKGNFPGRFSGRQFSNSRSEMNVSTLELGDSALYLCASSKGAPPDTQYFGPGTRLTVL.

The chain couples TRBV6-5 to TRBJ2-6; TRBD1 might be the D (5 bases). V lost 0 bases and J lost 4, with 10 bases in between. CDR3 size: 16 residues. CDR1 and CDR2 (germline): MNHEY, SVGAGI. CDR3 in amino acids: CASSYSDSPGANVLTF. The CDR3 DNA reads TGTGCCAGCAGTTACTCTGACAGCCCCGGGGCCAACGTCCTGACTTTC.

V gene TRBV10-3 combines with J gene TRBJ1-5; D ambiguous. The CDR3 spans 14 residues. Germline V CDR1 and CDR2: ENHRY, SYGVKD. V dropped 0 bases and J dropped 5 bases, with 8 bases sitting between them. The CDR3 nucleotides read TGTGCCATCAGTGAGTCGGCAGGCTATCAGCCCCAGCATTTT. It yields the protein CAISESAGYQPQHF.

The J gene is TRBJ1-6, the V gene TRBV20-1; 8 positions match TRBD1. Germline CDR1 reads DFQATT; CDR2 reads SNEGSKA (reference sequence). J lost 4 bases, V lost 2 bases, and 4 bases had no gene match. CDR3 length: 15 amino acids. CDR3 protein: CSARQGAFYNSPLHF. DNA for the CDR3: TGCAGTGCTAGACAGGGGGCTTTTTATAATTCACCCCTCCACTTT.